This is a list of T cell receptor beta chains from one sample in a study of cytomegalovirus exposure and HLA in healthy donors. Repertoires were generated with immunoSEQ multiplex PCR, while TCRdb's copy carries only in-frame clones and drops some. The data show 250,000 to 350,000 clones, 86% seen once. Input material: PBMCs. These receptors were collected from a middle-aged man in good health and CMV-seropositive. Both conserved end residues are part of each CDR3. A D gene is named only where the DNA matches it firmly. Not every row has a clone size; where given, it reads once, few, many or a size class.

NA	TRBV18	TRBJ1-5	NA	15	CASSPGGMSNQPQHF	TGTGCCAGCTCACCGGGCGGGATGAGCAATCAGCCCCAGCATTTT
NA	TRBV2	TRBJ2-3	TRBD1	16	CASSGGQSRNSDTQYF	TGTGCCAGCAGTGGGGGACAGTCCCGGAACTCAGATACGCAGTATTTT
many	TRBV6-5	TRBJ2-1	NA	13	CASSLTSYNEQFF	TGTGCCAGCAGTTTAACTTCGTACAATGAGCAGTTCTTC
NA	TRBV28	TRBJ1-1	NA	16	CASRHTTGLGNTEAFF	TGTGCCAGCAGGCACACCACAGGGTTAGGAAACACTGAAGCTTTCTTT
once	TRBV6-4	TRBJ1-4	NA	15	CASSAQGSRNEKLFF	TGTGCCAGCAGTGCACAGGGAAGCAGAAATGAAAAACTGTTTTTT
NA	TRBV6-1	TRBJ1-1	NA	15	CASSNGQIKNTEAFF	TGTGCCAGCAGCAACGGACAGATTAAGAACACTGAAGCTTTCTTT
few	TRBV15	TRBJ2-7	TRBD1	15	CATSRNRGATYEQYF	TGTGCCACCAGCAGAAACAGGGGGGCCACCTACGAGCAGTACTTC
NA	TRBV13	TRBJ2-2	TRBD2	18	CASSLVGLAGAGTGELFF	TGTGCCAGCAGCTTAGTAGGTCTAGCGGGAGCCGGAACCGGGGAGCTGTTTTTT
NA	TRBV6-5	TRBJ2-7	TRBD1	15	CASSPWTGGDYEQYF	TGTGCCAGCAGTCCATGGACAGGGGGAGACTACGAGCAGTACTTC
few	TRBV10-3	TRBJ1-1	TRBD1	13	CAISVTGGTEAFF	TGTGCCATCAGTGTAACAGGGGGAACTGAAGCTTTCTTT
NA	TRBV27	TRBJ2-7	TRBD2	14	CASSLTSGSYEQYF	TGTGCCAGCAGTCTGACTAGCGGGAGCTACGAGCAGTACTTC
NA	TRBV5-1	TRBJ1-1	NA	16	CASSLGPRESNTEAFF	TGCGCCAGCAGCTTGGGTCCCCGGGAGAGTAACACTGAAGCTTTCTTT
NA	TRBV7-9	TRBJ2-7	NA	14	CSSSLSGRAYEQYF	TGTTCCAGCAGCTTATCCGGCAGGGCCTACGAGCAGTACTTC
few	TRBV7-9	TRBJ2-3	NA	10	CASSLSTQYF	TGTGCCTCTTCGCTTAGTACGCAGTATTTT
NA	TRBV19	TRBJ2-3	TRBD2	18	CASSIGTSGRGGTDTQYF	TGTGCCAGTAGTATAGGGACTAGCGGGAGAGGTGGCACAGATACGCAGTATTTT
NA	TRBV5-6	TRBJ2-7	TRBD2	16	CASSPGTSGSIYEQYF	TGTGCCAGCAGCCCTGGGACTAGCGGGAGTATATACGAGCAGTACTTC
NA	TRBV5-1	TRBJ2-1	NA	15	CASSQQGGLLNEQFF	TGCGCCAGCAGCCAACAGGGTGGCCTCCTCAATGAGCAGTTCTTC
once	TRBV27	TRBJ1-1	NA	15	CASSLWAGIGAEAFF	TGTGCCAGCAGTTTATGGGCAGGGATAGGTGCTGAAGCTTTCTTT
NA	TRBV9	TRBJ1-1	NA	15	CASSVEPTTLTEAFF	TGTGCCAGCAGCGTAGAACCGACAACACTCACTGAAGCTTTCTTT
NA	TRBV6-5	TRBJ2-7	NA	13	CASTYAGSAEQYF	TGTGCCAGCACCTACGCGGGGTCGGCCGAGCAGTACTTC
NA	TRBV5-1	TRBJ2-1	TRBD1	16	CASSLGGQGAGNEQFF	TGCGCCAGCAGCTTGGGGGGGCAGGGGGCAGGTAATGAGCAGTTCTTC
NA	TRBV14	TRBJ2-7	TRBD2	14	CASRRTSVLCEQYF	TGTGCCAGCCGACGGACTAGCGTACTCTGCGAGCAGTACTTC
NA	TRBV19	TRBJ2-7	TRBD1	14	CATQFNRGPYEQYF	TGTGCCACGCAATTCAACAGGGGACCCTACGAGCAGTACTTC
NA	TRBV4-2	TRBJ1-2	NA	14	CASSHQDPGNGYTF	TGTGCCAGCAGCCACCAAGACCCGGGGAATGGCTACACCTTC
NA	TRBV6-5	TRBJ2-1	NA	14	CASSYSPRLDEQFF	TGTGCCAGCAGTTACTCGCCGCGGTTAGATGAGCAGTTCTTC
NA	TRBV27	TRBJ2-2	TRBD2	14	CASTLGGGTGELFF	TGTGCCAGCACCCTGGGGGGGGGCACCGGGGAGCTGTTTTTT
NA	TRBV6-1	TRBJ2-3	NA	15	CASSDRTGVLDTQYF	TGTGCCAGCAGTGATAGGACGGGGGTTTTAGATACGCAGTATTTT
NA	TRBV15	TRBJ2-1	TRBD2	18	CATSRDPLTSGRTDEQFF	TGTGCCACCAGCAGAGATCCCTTAACTAGCGGGAGAACCGATGAGCAGTTCTTC
NA	TRBV6-1	TRBJ1-5	NA	15	CASSGDGSSNQPQHF	TGTGCCAGCAGTGGTGATGGGAGCAGCAATCAGCCCCAGCATTTT
NA	TRBV7-9	TRBJ2-7	NA	15	CASSHRGAETYEQYF	TGTGCCAGCAGCCACCGGGGAGCGGAGACCTACGAGCAGTACTTC
NA	TRBV30	TRBJ2-5	NA	13	CACVDRFQETQYF	TGTGCCTGCGTGGACAGATTCCAAGAGACCCAGTACTTC
NA	TRBV5-5	TRBJ2-7	TRBD1	14	CASSPGQGVGEQYF	TGTGCCAGCAGCCCGGGACAGGGGGTAGGCGAGCAGTACTTC
NA	TRBV27	TRBJ2-7	TRBD1	15	CASRDRQGPPYEQYF	TGTGCCAGCAGGGATCGACAGGGGCCCCCCTACGAGCAGTACTTC
NA	TRBV4-1	TRBJ2-5	NA	15	CASSQVRGLQETQYF	TGCGCCAGCAGCCAAGTAAGAGGTCTCCAAGAGACCCAGTACTTC
NA	TRBV4-3	TRBJ2-7	TRBD2	15	CASSQDQLAAYEQYF	TGCGCCAGCAGCCAAGATCAGCTAGCGGCTTACGAGCAGTACTTC
NA	TRBV18	TRBJ2-2	TRBD1	15	CANYDEDRPTGELFF	TGTGCCAACTACGACGAGGACAGGCCCACCGGGGAGCTGTTTTTT
NA	TRBV28	TRBJ2-7	NA	13	CASSWGSSYEQYF	TGTGCCAGCAGTTGGGGCAGCTCCTACGAGCAGTACTTC
NA	TRBV27	TRBJ2-7	TRBD1	13	CASSTGQSYEQYF	TGTGCCAGCAGCACGGGACAGTCCTACGAGCAGTACTTC
NA	TRBV29-1	TRBJ1-1	TRBD1	18	CSVVIGLGQGFADTEAFF	TGCAGCGTTGTTATTGGCTTGGGACAGGGATTTGCGGACACTGAAGCTTTCTTT
NA	TRBV11-3	TRBJ2-5	TRBD1	16	CASSHGTGLKGETQYF	TGTGCCAGCAGCCATGGGACAGGGCTCAAGGGAGAGACCCAGTACTTC
NA	TRBV19	TRBJ2-7	TRBD1	16	CASSTKGQGANYEQYF	TGTGCCAGTAGTACGAAGGGACAGGGGGCGAACTACGAGCAGTACTTC
NA	TRBV14	TRBJ1-5	NA	13	CASSQGPNQPQHF	TGTGCCAGCAGCCAGGGGCCCAATCAGCCCCAGCATTTT
NA	TRBV13	TRBJ2-1	TRBD1	19	CASSSNRDRDMNTTDEQFF	TGTGCCAGCAGCTCCAACCGGGACAGGGACATGAACACAACCGATGAGCAGTTCTTC
NA	TRBV9	TRBJ2-1	NA	15	CASSVAATTTHEQFF	TGTGCCAGCAGCGTAGCTGCTACGACTACCCATGAGCAGTTCTTC
NA	TRBV6-1	TRBJ1-1	NA	14	CASSDAFRTTEAFF	TGTGCCAGCAGCGATGCCTTCCGCACTACTGAAGCTTTCTTT
once	TRBV9	TRBJ1-1	NA	15	CASSLNPGQNTEAFF	TGTGCCAGCAGCCTTAATCCCGGACAGAACACTGAAGCTTTCTTT
NA	TRBV7-9	TRBJ1-3	NA	14	CASSRSSSGNTIYF	TGTGCCAGCAGCCGGTCCTCGTCTGGAAACACCATATATTTT
NA	TRBV5-8	TRBJ2-3	TRBD1	15	CASSVWNRGGDTQYF	TGTGCCAGCAGCGTCTGGAACAGGGGTGGGGATACGCAGTATTTT
NA	TRBV4-3	TRBJ1-2	NA	16	CASSQAPDPTEGGYTF	TGCGCCAGCAGCCAGGCCCCCGACCCCACGGAGGGTGGCTACACCTTC
NA	TRBV6-1	TRBJ2-3	TRBD2	13	CASSGGLLDTQYF	TGTGCCAGCAGTGGGGGACTACTGGATACGCAGTATTTT
NA	TRBV29-1	TRBJ2-1	NA	12	CSGEENYNEQFF	TGCAGCGGAGAGGAGAACTACAATGAGCAGTTCTTC
NA	TRBV27	TRBJ2-7	NA	16	CASSFILGEADYEQYF	TGTGCCAGCAGTTTTATTTTAGGCGAAGCGGATTACGAGCAGTACTTC
NA	TRBV18	TRBJ1-1	TRBD1	16	CASSPGQGARSTEAFF	TGTGCCAGCTCACCGGGACAGGGGGCGCGGAGCACTGAAGCTTTCTTT
NA	TRBV5-8	TRBJ1-5	TRBD1	15	CASSRTGTGNQPQHF	TGTGCCAGCAGCCGCACCGGGACAGGGAATCAGCCCCAGCATTTT
few	TRBV6-1	TRBJ2-7	NA	14	CASSDPGGIYEQYF	TGTGCCAGCAGTGACCCAGGGGGGATCTACGAGCAGTACTTC